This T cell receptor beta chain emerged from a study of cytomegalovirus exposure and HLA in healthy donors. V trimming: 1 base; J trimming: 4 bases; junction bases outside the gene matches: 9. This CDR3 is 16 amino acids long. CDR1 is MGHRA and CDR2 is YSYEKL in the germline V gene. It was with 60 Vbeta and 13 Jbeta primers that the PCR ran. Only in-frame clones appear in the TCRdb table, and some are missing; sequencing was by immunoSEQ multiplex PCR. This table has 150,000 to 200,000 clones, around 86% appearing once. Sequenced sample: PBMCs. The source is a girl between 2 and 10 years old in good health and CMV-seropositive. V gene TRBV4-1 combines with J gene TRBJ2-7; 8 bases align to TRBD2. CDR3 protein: CASSQGTSGSGYEQYF. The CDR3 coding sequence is TGCGCCAGCAGCCAAGGGACGAGCGGGAGTGGTTACGAGCAGTACTTC.